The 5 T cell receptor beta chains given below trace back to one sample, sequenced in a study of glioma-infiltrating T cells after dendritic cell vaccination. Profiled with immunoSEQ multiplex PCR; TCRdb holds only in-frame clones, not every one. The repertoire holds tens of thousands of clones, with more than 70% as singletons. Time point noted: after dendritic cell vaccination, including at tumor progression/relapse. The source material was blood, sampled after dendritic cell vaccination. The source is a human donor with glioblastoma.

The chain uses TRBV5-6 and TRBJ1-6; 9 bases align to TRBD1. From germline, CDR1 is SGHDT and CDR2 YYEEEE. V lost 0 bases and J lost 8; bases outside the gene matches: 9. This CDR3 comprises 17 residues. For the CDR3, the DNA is TGTGCCAGCAGCTTGGATGACAGGGGGTCGATCTATTCACCCCTCCACTTT. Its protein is CASSLDDRGSIYSPLHF.

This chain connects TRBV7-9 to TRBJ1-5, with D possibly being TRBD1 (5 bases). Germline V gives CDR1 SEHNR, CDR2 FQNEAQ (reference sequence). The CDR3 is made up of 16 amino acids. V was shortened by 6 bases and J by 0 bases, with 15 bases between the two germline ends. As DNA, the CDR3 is TGTGCCAGCAGTGCAGGGACTATAGGTAGCAATCAGCCCCAGCATTTT. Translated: CASSAGTIGSNQPQHF.

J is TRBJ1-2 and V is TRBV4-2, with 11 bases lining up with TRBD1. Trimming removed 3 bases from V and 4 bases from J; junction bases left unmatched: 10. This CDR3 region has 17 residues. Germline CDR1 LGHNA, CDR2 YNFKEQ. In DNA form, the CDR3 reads TGTGCCAGCAGCCAGGCGTGGACAGGGGGCCGTAGCTATGGCTACACCTTC. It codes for CASSQAWTGGRSYGYTF.

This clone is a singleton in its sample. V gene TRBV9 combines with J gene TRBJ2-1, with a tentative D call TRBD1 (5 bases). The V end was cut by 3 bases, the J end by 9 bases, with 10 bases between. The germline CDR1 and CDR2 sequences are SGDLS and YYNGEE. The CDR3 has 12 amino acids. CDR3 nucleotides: TGTGCCAGCAGCGAGCAGCAGGGTGAGCAGTTCTTC. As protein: CASSEQQGEQFF.

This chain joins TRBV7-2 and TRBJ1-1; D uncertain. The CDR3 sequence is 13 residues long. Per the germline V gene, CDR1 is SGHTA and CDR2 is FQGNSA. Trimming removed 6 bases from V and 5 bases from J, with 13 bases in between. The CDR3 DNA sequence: TGTGCCAGCAGGCGACCGTCGGGGACTGAAGCTTTCTTT. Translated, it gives CASRRPSGTEAFF.